One and the same sample provided the 20 T cell receptor beta chains below, sequenced in a study of blood T cell repertoires in COVID-19. TCRdb's table, derived via immunoSEQ multiplex PCR, lists solely in-frame clones and lacks some. The sample has some 320,000 clones, 87% seen once. Material: peripheral blood. These receptors were taken from a woman aged 50 to 60 who had recovered from COVID-19.

This chain uses TRBV28 with TRBJ2-2, with unresolved D. The CDR3 length is 12 residues. V was clipped by 3 bases and J by 6 bases, with 5 bases between them. Germline CDR1 is MDHEN and CDR2 is SYDVKM. The CDR3 is CASSFIAGELFF. Here the CDR3 DNA reads TGTGCCAGCAGTTTTATTGCCGGGGAGCTGTTTTTT.

This rearrangement joins TRBV30 to TRBJ1-5; TRBD1 is a possible D gene (5 bases). Trimming stripped 1 base from V and 2 bases from J, with 6 bases between. CDR1 is GTSNPN and CDR2 is SVGIG in the germline V gene (reference sequence). The CDR3 runs 13 residues. CDR3: CAWSARGNQPQHF. CDR3 coding DNA: TGTGCCTGGAGTGCCAGGGGCAATCAGCCCCAGCATTTT.

The rearrangement links TRBV7-2 to TRBJ2-7, with 11 bases lining up with TRBD2. In germline, CDR1 is SGHTA, CDR2 FQGNSA. This CDR3 is 14 amino acids long. V lost 6 bases, J lost 2 bases, and 3 bases stayed unmatched. CDR3: CASSGLAGTYEQYF. CDR3 sequence (DNA): TGTGCCAGCAGTGGACTAGCGGGCACCTACGAGCAGTACTTC.

The rearrangement links TRBV5-1 to TRBJ2-4, with TRBD2 identical over 9 bases. Germline V gene data show CDR1 as SGHRS and CDR2 as YFSETQ. V shed 0 bases, J shed 10 bases, and the junction held 8 bases outside the gene matches. This CDR3 region has 15 residues. The CDR3, as DNA: TGCGCCAGCAGCTTGGGGCCAGCGGGGGGCCGTATTCAGTACTTC. Protein: CASSLGPAGGRIQYF.

In DNA form, the CDR3 reads TGCAGCGTTGAAGTATCAATTGGAGGCACTGAAGCTTTCTTT. This sequence encodes CSVEVSIGGTEAFF. The chain employs TRBV29-1 and TRBJ1-1; unclear D gene. Germline assignment: CDR1 SQVTM and CDR2 ANQGSEA. The CDR3 is 14 residues long. The V end lost 1 base, the J end lost 4 bases, and 13 bases lay between the germline ends.

The chain carries TRBV28 and TRBJ1-5; D possibly corresponds to TRBD1 (5 bases). Germline V CDR1 and CDR2: MDHEN, SYDVKM. This CDR3 is built from 15 residues. V shed 1 base and J shed 2 bases, with 9 bases lying between them. CDR3 amino acids: CASSLYSGRNQPQHF. CDR3 DNA sequence: TGTGCCAGCAGTTTATATTCAGGGCGCAATCAGCCCCAGCATTTT.

The table lists this clone with a count of one. J is TRBJ1-5 and V is TRBV30, with 7 bases matching TRBD1. Trimming removed 1 base from V and 2 bases from J; junction bases left unmatched: 8. The V gene's germline CDR1 is GTSNPN and CDR2 SVGIG (reference sequence). This CDR3 region has 16 residues. CDR3 coding DNA: TGTGCCTGGAGTGGGGTAGGGGGCCTGGGCAATCAGCCCCAGCATTTT. Translating it yields CAWSGVGGLGNQPQHF. Full variable domain (missing parts from reference TRBV30 and TRBJ1-5): SQTIHQWPATLVQPVGSPLSLECTVEGTSNPNLYWYRQAAGRGLQLLFYSVGIGQISSEVPQNLSASRPQDRQFILSSKKLLLSDSGFYLCAWSGVGGLGNQPQHFGDGTRLSIL.

This rearrangement joins TRBV12-3 or TRBV12-4 to TRBJ1-2, with D maybe TRBD1 (5 bases). This CDR3 has 13 residues. The V end was cut by 5 bases, the J end by 2 bases, with 9 bases between. CDR3 amino acids: CASSGHGNYGYTF. The CDR3 DNA is TGTGCCAGCAGTGGACATGGAAACTATGGCTACACCTTC.

The V gene is TRBV19, the J gene TRBJ2-2; 8 nucleotides agree with TRBD2. Germline CDR1 LNHDA, CDR2 SQIVND (reference sequence). The junction had 12 bases not matched to a gene; V was cut back by 3 bases and J by 0 bases. This CDR3 region has 19 residues. The CDR3 sequence is CASSIGGGPFNPNTGELFF. The DNA for the CDR3 is TGTGCCAGTAGTATTGGCGGGGGGCCCTTTAACCCGAACACCGGGGAGCTGTTTTTT.

The chain uses TRBV5-1 and TRBJ2-3, with a weak D call TRBD1 (5 bases). CDR1 and CDR2 (germline): SGHRS, YFSETQ. V was pared by 0 bases and J by 9 bases, with 11 bases between. This CDR3 spans 13 amino acids. The CDR3 sequence is CASSLDGARTQYF. The CDR3, as DNA: TGCGCCAGCAGCTTGGATGGGGCGCGGACGCAGTATTTT.

This clone has more than one count but fewer than ten. The rearrangement links TRBV5-1 to TRBJ1-5, with unresolved D. Germline V lookup: CDR1 SGHRS, CDR2 YFSETQ. The CDR3 spans 14 residues. Trimming stripped 0 bases from V and 0 bases from J, with 4 bases between. CDR3 nucleotide sequence: TGCGCCAGCAGCTTGGACGGTAGCAATCAGCCCCAGCATTTT. As protein: CASSLDGSNQPQHF.

The chain recombines TRBV28 with TRBJ1-6; tentative D call: TRBD1 (5 bases). Germline lookup yields CDR1 MDHEN and CDR2 SYDVKM. There are 14 residues in the CDR3. Trimming removed 3 bases from V and 8 bases from J, with 11 bases in between. CDR3 in DNA: TGTGCCAGCAGTTTTCCCGGGGGACATTCACCCCTCCACTTT. It encodes CASSFPGGHSPLHF.

The chain employs TRBV19 and TRBJ1-2; 11 bases align to TRBD1. The V and J ends lost 7 bases and 7 bases, in that order; junction bases with no gene match: 2. From germline, CDR1 is LNHDA and CDR2 SQIVND (reference sequence). The CDR3 is 12 amino acids. The CDR3 reads CASIGTGGGYTF. CDR3 DNA sequence: TGTGCCAGTATTGGGACAGGGGGTGGCTACACCTTC.

The chain has TRBV2 and TRBJ1-1, with TRBD1 as a possible D gene (6 bases). Germline CDR1 reads SNHLY; CDR2 reads FYNNEI. The V end was cut by 8 bases, the J end by 3 bases, with 13 bases between. The CDR3 length is 13 residues. The CDR3 DNA reads TGTGCCAGCGGGAAGGGGGTGGACACTGAAGCTTTCTTT. This sequence encodes CASGKGVDTEAFF. Full variable domain (missing parts from reference TRBV2 and TRBJ1-1): EPEVTQTPSHQVTQMGQEVILRCVPISNHLYFYWYRQILGQKVEFLVSFYNNEISEKSEIFDDQFSVERPDGSNFTLKIRSTKLEDSAMYFCASGKGVDTEAFFGQGTRLTVV.

The gene calls are TRBV28 and TRBJ2-3; 7 bases align to TRBD2. The V gene end was trimmed by 8 bases and the J gene end by 1 base; junction bases not matched to a gene: 6. The length of the CDR3 is 14 residues. Germline V gene sequence: CDR1 MDHEN, CDR2 SYDVKM. The CDR3 loop is CASGTGGRTDTQYF. DNA of the CDR3: TGTGCCAGCGGAACGGGGGGACGCACAGATACGCAGTATTTT.

V gene TRBV29-1 combines with J gene TRBJ1-1; D is ambiguous. This CDR3 contains 13 residues. V was cut by 7 bases and J by 2 bases, with 14 bases left in between. Germline V gene sequence: CDR1 SQVTM, CDR2 ANQGSEA. The CDR3 loop is CSAAGRANTEAFF. In DNA, the CDR3 is TGCAGCGCTGCGGGGAGGGCCAACACTGAAGCTTTCTTT.

V usage is TRBV27 and J usage is TRBJ1-1; D uncertain. The V gene's germline CDR1 is MNHEY and CDR2 SMNVEV (reference sequence). This CDR3 contains 15 residues. V lost 5 bases and J 0 bases, leaving 13 bases between the germline ends. The CDR3, as DNA: TGTGCCAGCAGTCCCTCATACACCATGAACACTGAAGCTTTCTTT. Its protein product is CASSPSYTMNTEAFF.

The chain couples TRBV10-3 to TRBJ1-1; D gene uncertain. This CDR3 has 14 residues. Germline V gene lookup returns CDR1 ENHRY and CDR2 SYGVKD. Trimming removed 6 bases at V and 5 bases at J, with 16 bases between. In DNA form, the CDR3 reads TGTGCCATCAGCGCCGGGGAACCACCGACTGAAGCTTTCTTT. As protein: CAISAGEPPTEAFF.

In this sample, this clone turned up a few times. J is TRBJ1-3 and V is TRBV25-1; D not resolved. Germline CDR1 and CDR2: MGHDK and SYGVNS. This CDR3 region has 15 residues. Trimming shortened V by 2 bases and J by 1 base, and 9 bases separated the two germline ends. CDR3 nucleotide sequence: TGTGCCAGCAGTGAAGGCACCTCTTCTGGAAACACCATATATTTT. It codes for CASSEGTSSGNTIYF.

This rearrangement joins TRBV12-3 or TRBV12-4 to TRBJ1-5; D remains unclear. V lost 9 bases and J lost 4, with 13 bases in between. CDR3 size: 13 residues. For the CDR3, the DNA is TGTGCCAGTACCTTTGGCGGGAATCAGCCCCAGCATTTT. Amino acids: CASTFGGNQPQHF.